A single sample is the source of the 11 T cell receptor beta chains below, sequenced in a study of blood T cell repertoires in COVID-19. Some clones are missing from TCRdb's copy, which holds only in-frame ones; the method was immunoSEQ multiplex PCR. The sample holds approximately 280,000 clones, around 90% seen once. Sequencing input: peripheral blood. The receptors shown here come from a young man with active or convalescent COVID-19.

As to this clone: The same CDR3 also results from other DNA sequences found in this sample. This rearrangement joins TRBV5-1 to TRBJ2-3, with TRBD2 identical over 8 bases. Germline V gene sequence: CDR1 SGHRS, CDR2 YFSETQ. Germline trimming cut 2 bases from V and 8 bases from J; bases unmatched to any gene: 10. This CDR3 contains 15 residues. This CDR3 reads CASSFGRGAQGTQYF. CDR3 nucleotide sequence: TGCGCCAGCAGCTTCGGGCGGGGGGCCCAAGGTACGCAGTATTTT.

This sequence joins TRBV6-2 or TRBV6-3 and TRBJ2-1, with 8 bases identical to TRBD2. Germline V lookup: CDR1 MNHEY, CDR2 SVGEGT. CDR3 size: 16 residues. V lost 0 bases, J lost 6 bases, and 7 bases stayed unmatched. CDR3 sequence: CASSYSRRGGLNEQFF. CDR3 DNA sequence: TGTGCCAGCAGTTACTCGAGACGGGGGGGCCTCAATGAGCAGTTCTTC.

J is TRBJ1-1 and V is TRBV27; 8 bases agree with TRBD1. V shed 5 bases, J shed 4 bases, and the junction held 15 bases outside the gene matches. The CDR3 totals 17 residues. Looked up from germline, CDR1 is MNHEY and CDR2 is SMNVEV (reference sequence). The DNA for the CDR3 is TGTGCCAGCAGTCCCGTCGGACAGGGATTATGGGGCACTGAAGCTTTCTTT. Protein: CASSPVGQGLWGTEAFF.

This chain uses TRBV3-1 (or the pseudogene TRBV3-2) with TRBJ1-1; possible D gene TRBD1, 6 bases. The CDR3 totals 14 residues. V was cut by 4 bases and J by 1 base, with 10 bases left in between. Per the germline V gene, CDR1 is LGHDT and CDR2 is YNNKEL (reference sequence). The CDR3 region has the DNA TGTGCCAGCAGCCCGGGACACTGGAACACTGAAGCTTTCTTT. Translated: CASSPGHWNTEAFF.

This clone showed up just a few times. The V call is TRBV11-3, the J call TRBJ2-7; 9 nucleotides match TRBD1. The CDR3 is 14 residues long. The ends lost 5 bases at V and 4 bases at J; junction bases unmatched: 6. CDR1 and CDR2 from the germline V gene are SGHNT and YENEEA. The CDR3 DNA reads TGTGCCAGCAGCCCCCGGGACAGGGATTACGAGCAGTACTTC. Its protein product is CASSPRDRDYEQYF.

V is TRBV3-1 (or the pseudogene TRBV3-2) and J is TRBJ1-5; no reliable D call. Germline V gene sequence: CDR1 LGHDT, CDR2 YNNKEL (reference sequence). This CDR3 has 13 residues. Deletions cut 0 bases from V and 13 bases from J, with 13 bases between. CDR3 residues: CASSQDTRGRQHF. The CDR3 nucleotides are TGTGCCAGCAGCCAAGATACTCGCGGTAGACAGCATTTT.

The gene calls are TRBV5-1 and TRBJ1-6; D uncertain. The germline CDR1 and CDR2 sequences are SGHRS and YFSETQ. V lost 4 bases and J 10 bases, leaving 9 bases between the germline ends. The CDR3 consists of 12 residues. The CDR3 nucleotides are TGCGCCAGCAGCGCGGGAGTATCACCCCTCCACTTT. Protein: CASSAGVSPLHF.

The chain employs TRBV5-6 and TRBJ1-3, with D maybe TRBD1 (6 bases). Per germline, CDR1 SGHDT and CDR2 YYEEEE. This CDR3 comprises 17 residues. The V gene lost 1 base and the J gene lost 0 bases, with 14 bases spanning the gap. The CDR3 sequence is CASSLLSGGRSGNTIYF. The CDR3 DNA follows: TGTGCCAGCAGCTTGTTGAGTGGGGGCCGCTCTGGAAACACCATATATTTT.

J is TRBJ2-3 and V is TRBV5-1, with 7 bases that match TRBD1. CDR1 SGHRS and CDR2 YFSETQ come from the germline V gene. This CDR3 has 14 amino acids. V was clipped by 4 bases and J by 6 bases; unmatched bases: 8. CDR3 bases: TGCGCCAGCAGCGCCGGGACAGCCAGCGATACGCAGTATTTT. This translates into CASSAGTASDTQYF. The entire variable domain, with the rest obtained from reference TRBV5-1 and TRBJ2-3, is as follows: KAGVTQTPRYLIKTRGQQVTLSCSPISGHRSVSWYQQTPGQGLQFLFEYFSETQRNKGNFPGRFSGRQFSNSRSEMNVSTLELGDSALYLCASSAGTASDTQYFGPGTRLTVL.

This clone was counted once. The chain links TRBV5-6 to TRBJ1-5, with D unresolved. This CDR3 region has 14 residues. CDR1 is SGHDT and CDR2 is YYEEEE in the germline V gene. CDR3 residues: CASKRWRALGPQHF. The CDR3 DNA follows: TGTGCATCGAAGCGGTGGAGGGCCCTTGGCCCCCAGCATTTT.

Here the CDR3 reads CASSPTTGVNEQYF. The CDR3 DNA follows: TGTGCCAGCTCACCGACAACAGGGGTTAACGAGCAGTACTTC. The chain uses TRBV18 and TRBJ2-7; 7 nucleotides align to TRBD1. Trimming at V came to 3 bases and at J to 5 bases, leaving 7 bases not matched to a gene. Germline CDR1 and CDR2: KGHSH and LQKENI. The CDR3 is made up of 14 amino acids.